The clone carrying this T cell receptor (beta chain) was counted a few times. These data are taken from a study of T-cell memory formation after mild COVID-19. Germline V gene data show CDR1 as LNHNV and CDR2 as YYDKDF (reference sequence). The CDR3 sequence is 16 residues long. V shed 0 bases, J shed 3 bases, and the junction held 3 bases outside the gene matches. TCRdb independently ran MiXCR on the 5' RACE reads; one entry per CDR3 protein. This table holds some 180,000 distinct CDR3 sequences, about an eighth found once. This receptor was obtained from a man aged 18 to 30 who had mild COVID-19 (a few samples of this study predate the infection). Cell type and time point are not known. Sequencing was carried out using PBMCs or a T cell subset sorted from them (not recorded which). The chain combines TRBV15 with TRBJ2-5; 11 nucleotides align to TRBD2. CDR3: CATSRERGLAEETQYF. For the CDR3, the DNA is TGTGCCACCAGCAGAGAAAGGGGACTAGCGGAAGAGACCCAGTACTTC.